This T cell receptor beta chain was found in a study of cytomegalovirus exposure and HLA in healthy donors (dated by TCRdb to 2017 to 2019). Regarding the study in general: An earlier analysis of 550 to 700 of the donors reported about 250 Gb of sequence data and approximately 110 million unique TCR beta sequences from roughly 180 million T cells. The genetic ancestry cluster associated with self-reported Caucasian donors included 70% to 85% of the roughly 400 genotyped donors. Because of strong linkage in the cohort, a handful of DR-DQ haplotypes were treated as single units for association and clustering. Along with the roughly 710-subject first cohort, a separate validation cohort of 120 different subjects was used. To predict cytomegalovirus infection status, the study combined high-throughput TCR immunosequencing, statistical association of individual TCRs with disease status, and machine learning. To study patterns of TCR occurrence, a later analysis re-analyzed previously published TCR beta repertoires from 666 donors and added high-resolution HLA genotyping. The number of typed donors differed by locus: about 620-640 for A, B, C, DRB1 and DQB1; approximately 520 for DQA1; some 590 for DPA1; and roughly 450 for DPB1. An earlier analysis of around 580 of the donors used high-throughput TCR beta sequencing to judge whether each TCR beta V gene segment behaved as functional or pseudogenic. The study profiled the T cell repertoires of more than 500 subjects by immunosequencing and related them to cytomegalovirus serostatus. Rather than using new phenotypic data, the later analysis identified candidate immune exposures from TCR beta sequences and from how often those sequences occurred across donors. Across some 400 genotyped donors of the cohort, an average of approximately 240,000 unique TCR beta nucleotide sequences per donor were sequenced, and approximately 17% of those sequences were non-productive. The aim of the study was to test whether cataloging public T cell receptors could identify signatures of past pathogen exposure. Every discovery cohort repertoire had been produced on one sequencing platform. Donor age, sex, ethnicity and CMV serostatus were compiled together with the repertoire data. HLA typing included class I and class II loci at four-digit resolution. Genome-wide SNP genotypes for about 60% of the roughly 700 donors were used in a later genetic analysis, which treated that subset as a discovery cohort. Roughly 320 gigabases of sequencing data and around 88 million unique TCR sequences made up an early release that covered several hundred HLA-typed donors.

The library was obtained by the immunoSEQ multiplex PCR assay. A mixture of 60 forward primers for TCR Vbeta segments and 13 reverse primers for TCR Jbeta segments was used in the multiplex PCR. Amplification of the CDR3 region of rearranged TCR beta genes was performed with a multiplex PCR assay on genomic DNA. The Illumina HiSeq System was used to sequence the amplified TCR beta libraries as 87-base-pair reads. As for the authors' bioinformatics: Across the 670 or so repertoires, a later analysis counted around 80 million unique TCR beta chains, approximately 10 million of which were shared by at least two donors. Raw reads were error-corrected and collapsed into unique sequences with a nearest-neighbor algorithm that merged closely related sequences to remove PCR and sequencing errors. To assign V, D and J gene segments, CDR3 sequences were aligned to IMGT reference sequences. For a sequence to be retained, a match of at least six nucleotides to both a V gene segment and a J gene segment was required. Rearrangements were called productive when the CDR3 lacked stop codons and stayed in frame with V and J; all others were non-productive. Following IMGT convention, CDR3 was defined as the stretch from the second conserved V-encoded cysteine to the conserved J-encoded phenylalanine. The earlier analysis of approximately 590 of the donors excluded any sequence lacking an unambiguous match to a single V gene segment. In an earlier analysis of approximately 590 of the donors, a V segment was called functional when productive rearrangements were above 56.7%, and segregating when the standard deviation between donors exceeded 5%. A statistical classification framework was built for diagnosing cytomegalovirus status from the catalog of TCR beta chain sequences. In a later analysis, V and J genes were assigned by comparing TCR nucleotide sequences against IMGT/GENE-DB human TR gene sequences. A later analysis assigned CDR3 sequences and most-parsimonious VDJ recombination scenarios with the TCRdist pipeline. In a later analysis, each TCR beta chain was defined by its CDR3 amino acid sequence together with its V-gene family, and reads without a unique V-gene family were excluded. In a later analysis, fewer than 650 highly shared, low-generation-probability nucleotide sequences were removed to address suspected cross-contamination and a sequencing artifact. A later analysis calculated a clonal expansion index for each public chain from normalized within-repertoire ranks of inferred template counts. In a later analysis, generation probabilities were computed with a VDJ recombination model fitted to out-of-frame rearrangements, and the resulting probabilities were checked against IGoR. Hypergeometric tests were used in a later analysis to score TCR-TCR, TCR-HLA and TCR-CMV co-occurrence, with a repertoire-size bias correction applied to the TCR pairs. In a later analysis, false discovery rates were estimated by permuting HLA or CMV assignments 20 times. In a later analysis, co-occurring TCRs were grouped with DBSCAN, and TCRdist sequence similarity was added when clustering was performed within HLA-allele-positive subsets. Repertoires with fewer than 30,000 or more than 120,000 public chains were left out of co-occurrence clustering, as were about 5 repertoires with anomalous nucleotide sharing. What TCRdb holds here is the immuneACCESS table cut down to in-frame rearrangements. Part of the clones is not present; checked against another copy, under half of the missing clones reflect an unresolved V gene, and the others are unexplained. The V and J calls and clone size are taken from that table; D and trimming were inferred from the DNA. This sample holds 85,000 to 100,000 clones; around 60% were observed only once. Roughly 3.2% of the sample comes from the top ten.

Note on this clone: This receptor's antigen is unknown. No much larger clonotype is one base removed from it; base qualities were not supplied.

Cut back by 3 bases and 7 bases, the V and J ends lie 16 bases apart. Based on the germline V gene, the CDR1 and CDR2 sequences are KGHSH and LQKENI. The CDR3 contains 15 residues, cysteine and phenylalanine counted. The CDR3 DNA has 45 bases and is translated from base 1. The cohort consisted of 666 healthy bone marrow donors. All cohort members were sampled while nominally healthy, although unrecorded immune exposures were likely present. The donor was CMV seronegative and was included in the group of over 300 seronegative cohort members. Each donor provided a peripheral blood sample, and peripheral blood mononuclear cells were used for TCR beta sequencing. Genomic DNA was extracted from the blood cell samples with the Qiagen DNeasy Blood Extraction Kit. Broad study findings and their caveats: According to a later analysis, TCR association rates differed among HLA loci, with DRB1 alleles showing the most associated TCRs and HLA-C alleles showing the fewest. A total of fewer than 200 TCR beta chains were listed by the study as associated with cytomegalovirus. A later analysis associated about 18,000 TCR beta sequences with specific HLA alleles at a false discovery rate of 0.05. A later genetic analysis associated a missense DCLRE1C variant with V-gene and J-gene trimming of TCR beta chains, and an independent cohort replicated the association. The authors suggested that the approach could potentially be extended to other disease states and immunological phenotypes. The cohort was sequenced for TCR beta chains only, and without alpha or paired-chain data the features that could be detected were limited. Correlated functional status among segregating V segments might be attributable to linkage disequilibrium, but an unknown experimental factor could not be ruled out. Most TCR sequences were seen in very few donors, while some public TCRs were found in many individuals. A few of the identified cytomegalovirus-associated TCR beta chains were confirmed in vitro to be specific for cytomegalovirus antigens. Some IMGT-functional V segments, including TRBV6-2 and TRBV6-3, could not be distinguished by the 87-base-pair reads and were therefore excluded. In an earlier analysis of more than 500 of the donors, most TCR beta V segments appeared in productive rearrangements about 87% or about 30% of the time, broadly matching IMGT annotations. A later analysis found that HLA-associated TCR beta chains were more clonally expanded and had lower generation probabilities than equally common non-associated chains. For the cohort, immune exposure information was limited to CMV serostatus. Cytomegalovirus status was reported to be diagnosed by the classifier with high specificity and sensitivity in both the original and validation cohorts. HLA typing was unavailable for some donors at each locus, so association tests used only the typed subset. A further reported finding was that TCR beta sequences accurately predicted the HLA-A and HLA-B alleles for most subjects in the first cohort. Compared with the approximately 670-donor mean, donors in an Asian-associated ancestry cluster had fewer N-insertions in productive TCRs, according to a later genetic analysis. A cluster of highly shared sequence variants was judged likely to be a technical artifact of the sequencing pipeline. Strong co-occurrence of HLA alleles, especially DR and DQ, made assigning TCR associations to individual alleles difficult. Roughly uniform sequencing depth across donors was assumed in presence/absence analyses, although this assumption may not hold. Because counts were too low, around 18 rarely observed V segments, including chromosome 9 orphons, were left out of the earlier analysis of about 500 of the donors. According to a later analysis, most CMV-associated TCR beta chains appeared to be HLA-restricted, and the HLA associations seemed to be driven largely by CMV exposure. In a later analysis, several top co-occurrence clusters were reported to appear linked to parvovirus B19, influenza, CMV and Epstein-Barr virus.

Specimen: PBMCs. The sequence links TRBV18 to TRBJ1-5, and perhaps TRBD1 as D gene, on 6 matching bases. The sequence was collected from a man aged 55 to 70 in good health and CMV-seronegative. In nucleotides, the sequence is TGTGCCAGCTCACCCTATTCAGGGGACGGCCAGCCCCAGCATTTT. Protein translation: CASSPYSGDGQPQHF. Joined to the reference TRBV18 and TRBJ1-5 proteins, this CDR3 gives the full variable domain: NAGVMQNPRHLVRRRGQEARLRCSPMKGHSHVYWYRQLPEEGLKFMVYLQKENIIDESGMPKERFSAEFPKEGPSILRIQQVVRGDSAAYFCASSPYSGDGQPQHFGDGTRLSIL.